The 29 T cell receptor beta chains below were found in one sample sequenced in a study of blood T cell repertoires in COVID-19 (dated by TCRdb to the early 2020s). Libraries came from the immunoSEQ multiplex PCR assay. This immuneACCESS table, as held by TCRdb, lists in-frame sequences with V and J called but not all clones. Of the missing ones, under half trace to an unresolved V gene in checked studies; the others have no known cause. The sample table contains over 200,000 clones; only one count was recorded for approximately 90% of them. The ten most abundant clones make up roughly 1.2% of the sample. Sequencing was carried out using PBMCs or T cells enriched from blood (not recorded which). These receptors all stem from a human donor in a cohort exposed to, infected with or recovered from COVID-19 (not recorded which). The donor label of this sample is uncertain.

The V gene is TRBV7-3, the J gene TRBJ2-5; the match to TRBD1 covers 8 bases. In germline, CDR1 is SGHTA, CDR2 FQGTGA. The CDR3 sequence is 14 residues long. With 5 bases clipped from V and 1 base from J, the junction kept 3 bases outside the gene matches. In nucleotides, the CDR3 is TGTGCCAGCAGCCCCCAGGGGGCCCAAGAGACCCAGTACTTC. It specifies CASSPQGAQETQYF.

The rearrangement uses TRBV7-3 and TRBJ1-4; 9 nucleotides match TRBD1. This CDR3 has 16 amino acids. Per the germline V gene, CDR1 is SGHTA and CDR2 is FQGTGA. The V and J ends lost 4 bases and 7 bases, in that order; junction bases with no gene match: 10. The CDR3 coding sequence is TGTGCCAGCAGCTGGGGACTACAGGGGGCAATTGAAAAACTGTTTTTT. It translates to CASSWGLQGAIEKLFF.

The V call is TRBV2, the J call TRBJ1-5, with D possibly being TRBD1 (6 bases). The V end was cut by 6 bases, the J end by 2 bases, with 11 bases between. The CDR3 has 14 residues. Germline assignment: CDR1 SNHLY and CDR2 FYNNEI. The CDR3 DNA is TGTGCCAGCAGCTCACAGGGACGCAATCAGCCCCAGCATTTT. This sequence encodes CASSSQGRNQPQHF.

The V and J genes are TRBV9 and TRBJ1-1, with TRBD1 identical over 9 bases. Germline V gene sequence: CDR1 SGDLS, CDR2 YYNGEE. The CDR3 is 15 amino acids. After removal of 8 bases from V and 0 bases from J, the junction contained 8 bases not matched to a gene. The CDR3 reads CASTQGAIMNTEAFF. The CDR3 DNA sequence: TGTGCCAGTACACAGGGGGCGATTATGAACACTGAAGCTTTCTTT.

The chain combines TRBV30 with TRBJ2-1; weak D call: TRBD2 (5 bases). V dropped 1 base and J dropped 7 bases, with 14 bases sitting between them. The CDR3 covers 14 residues. The V gene's germline CDR1 is GTSNPN and CDR2 SVGIG (reference sequence). CDR3 loop: CAWSGPSRGNEQFF. The CDR3 DNA is TGTGCCTGGAGTGGACCCTCCCGGGGAAATGAGCAGTTCTTC.

This clone was observed once. This chain links TRBV18 with TRBJ1-1; D is ambiguous. Germline V gene lookup returns CDR1 KGHSH and CDR2 LQKENI. V shed 6 bases and J shed 3 bases, with 14 bases lying between them. CDR3 size: 14 residues. This CDR3 reads CASSPLLADTEAFF. The CDR3 DNA reads as TGTGCCAGCTCCCCTTTATTGGCCGACACTGAAGCTTTCTTT.

The chain combines TRBV18 with TRBJ2-1; unclear D gene. Trimming took off 2 bases at V and 7 bases at J, with 12 bases between the two ends. Germline CDR1 is KGHSH and CDR2 is LQKENI. The CDR3 extends over 14 amino acids. The CDR3 sequence: CASSPGQVLNEQFF. The CDR3 DNA reads as TGTGCCAGCTCACCAGGGCAGGTTCTGAATGAGCAGTTCTTC.

This clone was seen just once. V gene TRBV2 combines with J gene TRBJ1-2, with D uncertain. CDR3 length: 13 amino acids. V was pared by 10 bases and J by 0 bases, with 12 bases between. The germline CDR1 and CDR2 sequences are SNHLY and FYNNEI. Here the CDR3 reads CAILNPTNYGYTF. As DNA, the CDR3 is TGTGCCATCCTTAATCCTACTAACTATGGCTACACCTTC.

The chain links TRBV6-2 or TRBV6-3 to TRBJ1-6; D might be TRBD1 (5 bases). Trimming removed 4 bases from V and 9 bases from J, with 10 bases in between. The CDR3 spans 13 residues. Per the germline V gene, CDR1 is MNHEY and CDR2 is SVGEGT. CDR3 region: CASSSPGFSPLHF. In DNA, the CDR3 is TGTGCCAGCAGTTCACCAGGGTTTTCACCCCTCCACTTT.

The rearrangement joins TRBV19 to TRBJ2-7; the D gene is possibly TRBD1 (5 bases). The V gene lost 5 bases and the J gene lost 4 bases, with 12 bases spanning the gap. The length of the CDR3 is 13 residues. Germline assignment: CDR1 LNHDA and CDR2 SQIVND (reference sequence). The CDR3 DNA is TGTGCCAGTAGTTTCTCAGGGTTATACGAGCAGTACTTC. Translating gives CASSFSGLYEQYF.

This clone has more than one count but fewer than ten. The V gene is TRBV4-2, the J gene TRBJ1-1; 9 bases map to TRBD1. This CDR3 spans 15 amino acids. Germline V gene data show CDR1 as LGHNA and CDR2 as YNFKEQ. Unmatched junction bases numbered 7, after V lost 4 bases and J lost 4 bases. CDR3 sequence reads: CASSLRQGEGTEAFF. In nucleotides, the CDR3 is TGTGCCAGCAGCCTGAGACAGGGGGAAGGCACTGAAGCTTTCTTT.

The DNA for the CDR3 is TGTGCCACCAGTGATTCCGACAGGGGCTACACCTTC. As protein: CATSDSDRGYTF. The rearrangement links TRBV24-1 to TRBJ1-2, with a tentative D call TRBD1 (6 bases). Germline V gene sequence: CDR1 KGHDR, CDR2 SFDVKD. This CDR3 is 12 amino acids long. V shed 2 bases and J shed 8 bases, with 8 bases lying between them.

V is TRBV2 and J is TRBJ2-2; no definite D call. V lost 3 bases to trimming and J lost 0 bases, with 8 bases between them. Germline lookup yields CDR1 SNHLY and CDR2 FYNNEI. This CDR3 comprises 15 residues. As DNA, the CDR3 is TGTGCCAGCAGTGAGGTCCGGGCGAACACCGGGGAGCTGTTTTTT. Amino acid sequence: CASSEVRANTGELFF.

This rearrangement joins TRBV24-1 to TRBJ1-3; D not resolved. This CDR3 region has 13 residues. The V end lost 11 bases, the J end lost 2 bases, and 12 bases lay between the germline ends. Germline lookup yields CDR1 KGHDR and CDR2 SFDVKD. The DNA of the CDR3 is TGTGCCAGGCCAGGATGGACTGGAAACACCATATATTTT. It yields the protein CARPGWTGNTIYF.

CDR3 sequence reads: CSASLAGEAFF. The CDR3 DNA follows: TGCAGTGCTAGTTTGGCAGGTGAAGCTTTCTTT. The chain employs TRBV20-1 and TRBJ1-1; D gene unclear. Trimming stripped 3 bases from V and 7 bases from J, with 9 bases between. The CDR3 is made up of 11 amino acids. Germline V CDR1 and CDR2: DFQATT, SNEGSKA (reference sequence).

The chain is built from TRBV29-1 and TRBJ1-1; D is undetermined. The CDR3 extends over 13 amino acids. Per the germline V gene, CDR1 is SQVTM and CDR2 is ANQGSEA. Trimming cost V 7 bases and J 1 base, with 13 bases left between them. For the CDR3, the DNA is TGCAGCGCACTACAGCGGTCGAACACTGAAGCTTTCTTT. Translating it yields CSALQRSNTEAFF.

The gene calls are TRBV6-5 and TRBJ1-1; 7 bases line up with TRBD1. V shed 5 bases and J 5 bases; nucleotides not matched to a gene: 11. The CDR3 totals 15 residues. Germline V gene sequence: CDR1 MNHEY, CDR2 SVGAGI. The CDR3 loop is CASSPPARGLTEAFF. In DNA, the CDR3 is TGTGCCAGCAGTCCCCCCGCGAGGGGGCTAACTGAAGCTTTCTTT.

A single count supports this clone. This rearrangement joins TRBV7-2 to TRBJ1-4; tentatively, D is TRBD1 (6 bases). The CDR3 covers 16 residues. Germline V lookup: CDR1 SGHTA, CDR2 FQGNSA. V dropped 1 base and J dropped 3 bases, with 12 bases sitting between them. This CDR3 is CASSLGFRTANEKLFF. CDR3 bases: TGTGCCAGCAGCTTAGGGTTCCGGACAGCTAATGAAAAACTGTTTTTT.

A single count supports this clone. This rearrangement joins TRBV6-6 to TRBJ1-2, with D possibly being TRBD1 (5 bases). The CDR3 length is 12 residues. The germline V and J ends were trimmed by 6 bases and 2 bases, with 7 bases remaining between them. Germline V CDR1 and CDR2: MNHNY, SVGAGI (reference sequence). CDR3 DNA: TGTGCCAGCAGCAGGGCAAACTATGGCTACACCTTC. This translates into CASSRANYGYTF.

The genes are TRBV12-3 or TRBV12-4 and TRBJ1-5, with D hard to call. V was trimmed by 5 bases and J by 4 bases, leaving 6 bases between them. The CDR3 has 12 residues. The CDR3 spells CASSPLNQPQHF. CDR3 DNA: TGTGCCAGCAGTCCCTTAAATCAGCCCCAGCATTTT.

The V and J genes are TRBV5-1 and TRBJ1-1; D gene ambiguous. Germline V gene lookup returns CDR1 SGHRS and CDR2 YFSETQ. This CDR3 has 15 residues. Trimming cost V 0 bases and J 6 bases, with 15 bases left between them. DNA for the CDR3: TGCGCCAGCAGCTTGGAGGAGGGAAGGAGCCCTGAAGCTTTCTTT. The encoded protein is CASSLEEGRSPEAFF.

The rearrangement uses TRBV4-2 and TRBJ2-1; TRBD2 matches at 9 bases. With 0 bases clipped from V and 6 bases from J, the junction kept 6 bases outside the gene matches. The germline V gene has CDR1 LGHNA and CDR2 YNFKEQ. The CDR3 sequence is 16 residues long. The CDR3 nucleotides read TGTGCCAGCAGCCAAGAGGGGCGGGGGGGCCCCAATGAGCAGTTCTTC. Translating it yields CASSQEGRGGPNEQFF.

The chain recombines TRBV6-5 with TRBJ1-2; weak D call: TRBD1 (5 bases). The germline V gene has CDR1 MNHEY and CDR2 SVGAGI. CDR3 length: 14 residues. V was trimmed by 7 bases and J by 0 bases, leaving 12 bases between them. CDR3 protein: CASKGETSNYGYTF. As DNA, the CDR3 is TGTGCCAGCAAAGGGGAAACCTCTAACTATGGCTACACCTTC.

The chain joins TRBV10-3 to TRBJ1-2, with D unresolved. Germline V gene sequence: CDR1 ENHRY, CDR2 SYGVKD. The V end lost 8 bases, the J end lost 4 bases, and 11 bases lay between the germline ends. This CDR3 region has 12 residues. The DNA of the CDR3 is TGTGCCATCGGTACAGAGGGCTATGGCTACACCTTC. This codes for CAIGTEGYGYTF.

This clone was found once. The chain joins TRBV9 to TRBJ2-1; TRBD2 matches at 7 bases. CDR1 is SGDLS, CDR2 YYNGEE, per germline. The junction had 9 bases not matched to a gene; V was cut back by 3 bases and J by 0 bases. The CDR3 spans 17 residues. CDR3: CASSEGPGGSSYNEQFF. DNA of the CDR3: TGTGCCAGCAGCGAAGGCCCCGGGGGGAGCTCCTACAATGAGCAGTTCTTC.

This chain links TRBV4-1 with TRBJ2-5; 11 bases match TRBD2. Germline V gene data show CDR1 as MGHRA and CDR2 as YSYEKL. V dropped 2 bases and J dropped 1; count of bases not matched to a gene: 0. The CDR3 has 15 amino acids. The CDR3 DNA reads as TGCGCCAGCAGCCAAACTAGCGGGGGCCAAGAGACCCAGTACTTC. Amino acid sequence: CASSQTSGGQETQYF.

This sequence joins TRBV15 and TRBJ1-1; D possibly corresponds to TRBD1 (6 bases). With 8 bases removed from V and 6 bases from J, the gap between germline ends came to 16 bases. Germline-derived CDR1 and CDR2 are LNHNV and YYDKDF (reference sequence). The CDR3 length is 13 residues. CDR3 amino acids: CATRWYRAPEAFF. The CDR3 region has the DNA TGTGCCACCCGTTGGTACAGGGCTCCTGAAGCTTTCTTT.

The chain uses TRBV5-1 and TRBJ2-5; TRBD2 agrees at 9 bases. V gave up 0 bases and J gave up 3 bases; unmatched junction bases: 3. The CDR3 has 15 amino acids. Germline V gene data show CDR1 as SGHRS and CDR2 as YFSETQ. The chain's CDR3 is CASSLGLAGKETQYF. The CDR3, as DNA: TGCGCCAGCAGCTTGGGGCTAGCGGGGAAAGAGACCCAGTACTTC. The full variable domain, completed using reference TRBV5-1 and TRBJ2-5, is KAGVTQTPRYLIKTRGQQVTLSCSPISGHRSVSWYQQTPGQGLQFLFEYFSETQRNKGNFPGRFSGRQFSNSRSEMNVSTLELGDSALYLCASSLGLAGKETQYFGPGTRLLVL.

Only one count was recorded for this clone. The CDR3 DNA is TGTGCCAGTAGTAACAGGGGGCAGGGCAATCAGCCCCAGCATTTT. Protein product: CASSNRGQGNQPQHF. The chain is built from TRBV19 and TRBJ1-5; 9 nucleotides agree with TRBD1. There are 15 residues in the CDR3. Germline V gives CDR1 LNHDA, CDR2 SQIVND (reference sequence). Trimming took 4 bases from V and 2 from J; bases not matched to a gene: 3.